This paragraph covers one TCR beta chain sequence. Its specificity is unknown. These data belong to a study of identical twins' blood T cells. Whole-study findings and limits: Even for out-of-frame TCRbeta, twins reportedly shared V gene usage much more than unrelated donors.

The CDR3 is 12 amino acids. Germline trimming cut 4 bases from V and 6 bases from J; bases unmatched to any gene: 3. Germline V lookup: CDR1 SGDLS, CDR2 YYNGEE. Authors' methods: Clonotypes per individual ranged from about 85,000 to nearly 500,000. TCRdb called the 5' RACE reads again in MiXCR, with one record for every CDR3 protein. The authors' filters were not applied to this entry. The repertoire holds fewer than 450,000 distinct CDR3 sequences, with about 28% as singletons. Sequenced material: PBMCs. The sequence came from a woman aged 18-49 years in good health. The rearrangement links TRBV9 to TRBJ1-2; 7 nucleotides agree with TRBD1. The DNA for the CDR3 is TGTGCCAGCAGCCCTCAGGGGGATGGCTACACCTTC. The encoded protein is CASSPQGDGYTF.